This is a list of T cell receptor beta chains from one sample in a study of blood T cell repertoires in COVID-19. The data were produced by immunoSEQ multiplex PCR, yet TCRdb's version contains in-frame clones alone and is incomplete. Of roughly 250,000 clones listed, around 89% were seen once; the top ten hold 2.5% to 3%. The sequenced sample was PBMCs or T cells enriched from blood (not recorded which). These receptors originate from a woman in her fifties or sixties who had recovered from COVID-19. The CDR3 runs from the conserved cysteine through the conserved F or W. D genes are given only for firm matches. Clone size appears in some rows only: once, few, many, or a class for an expanded clone.

v_gene	abundance	d_gene	j_gene	CDR3nt	CDR3aa
TRBV3-1/TRBV3-2	-	-	TRBJ2-5	TGTGCCAGCAGCCAATTATCCCCCGTTTCCCGACAAGAAGAGACCCAGTACTTC	CASSQLSPVSRQEETQYF
TRBV6-5	once	-	TRBJ1-4	TGTGCCAGCAGTTATGACCCGGGGGTTGGCGAAAAACTGTTTTTT	CASSYDPGVGEKLFF
TRBV10-3	-	TRBD2	TRBJ2-1	TGTGCCATCAGTGAATCTCAGGGAGGGGACAATGAGCAGTTCTTC	CAISESQGGDNEQFF
TRBV7-3	-	TRBD1	TRBJ1-3	TGTGCCAGCAGCTTTCAGGGGGGCTCTGGAAACACCATATATTTT	CASSFQGGSGNTIYF
TRBV6-5	-	TRBD2	TRBJ2-7	TGTGCCAGCAGTTACTCCCCGGCTAGCGGGAGTATCAAGCAGTACTTC	CASSYSPASGSIKQYF
TRBV6-2/TRBV6-3	-	-	TRBJ1-1	TGTGCCAGCAGTTACTCGTGGACTGAGAACACTGAAGCTTTCTTT	CASSYSWTENTEAFF
TRBV28	-	TRBD1	TRBJ1-4	TGTGCCAGCAGCCCCTCACCGGGGGGACAGGGGGCGTTGGGATATGAAAAACTGTTTTTT	CASSPSPGGQGALGYEKLFF
TRBV4-3	-	TRBD1	TRBJ1-4	TGCGCCAGCAGCCCCTCAAGGGGACAGGGGCCCGAAAAACTGTTTTTT	CASSPSRGQGPEKLFF
TRBV19	-	-	TRBJ1-3	TGTGCCAGTAGTATAGTCACAGCTGGAAACACCATATATTTT	CASSIVTAGNTIYF
TRBV11-2	-	-	TRBJ1-3	TGTGCCAGCAGCCACGGCGGCGGAGGAGACACCATATATTTT	CASSHGGGGDTIYF
TRBV5-1	-	-	TRBJ2-1	TGCGCCAGCAGCTGGGACATGGAAAGCTCCTACAATGAGCAGTTCTTC	CASSWDMESSYNEQFF
TRBV5-6	-	-	TRBJ1-5	TGTGCCAGCAGCTCCGGTCAACAGGGTATTAGGAATCAGCCCCAGCATTTT	CASSSGQQGIRNQPQHF
TRBV28	once	-	TRBJ1-1	TGTGCCAGCAGTGCCATGAATAGGAACACTGAAGCTTTCTTT	CASSAMNRNTEAFF
TRBV24-1	-	-	TRBJ1-5	TGCGCGGCGGGGGATAGCAATCAGCCCCAGCATTTT	CAAGDSNQPQHF
TRBV11-2	-	-	TRBJ1-4	TGTGCCAGCAGCTCGGCGGGCTTCACTAATGAAAAACTGTTTTTT	CASSSAGFTNEKLFF
TRBV3-1/TRBV3-2	-	-	TRBJ2-7	TGTGCCAGCAGCCAAGCTGAGCGGGCGCCCTACGAGCAGTACTTC	CASSQAERAPYEQYF
TRBV28	-	-	TRBJ2-7	TGTGCCAGCAGTGGCCCCTCGGGATCGTCGCCCTACGAGCAGTACTTC	CASSGPSGSSPYEQYF
TRBV18	-	TRBD1	TRBJ2-7	TGTGCCAGCTCAGGACAGGGCTACGAGCAGTACTTC	CASSGQGYEQYF
TRBV30	-	-	TRBJ1-4	TGTGCCTGGAGTGGGGACACCTGGGCAACTAATGAAAAACTGTTTTTT	CAWSGDTWATNEKLFF
TRBV6-5	-	TRBD1	TRBJ2-2	TGTGCCAGCAGTTCCTTCGGACAGGGGGAGGCCGGGGAGCTGTTTTTT	CASSSFGQGEAGELFF
TRBV5-8	-	-	TRBJ1-1	TGTGCCAGCAGGCCCCAGCAGGGAAATACTTACACTGAAGCTTTCTTT	CASRPQQGNTYTEAFF
TRBV5-1	-	TRBD1	TRBJ2-3	TGCGCCAGCAGCATGGGACAGGGGGCAGATACGCAGTATTTT	CASSMGQGADTQYF
TRBV6-5	-	TRBD1	TRBJ1-2	TGTGCCAGCAGTCCTGGGACAGGGCCCGGCTACACCTTC	CASSPGTGPGYTF
TRBV7-2	-	-	TRBJ2-7	TGTGCCAGCAGCTTAGGTTCCGGAGCCCCCTACGAGCAGTACTTC	CASSLGSGAPYEQYF
TRBV19	-	TRBD1	TRBJ1-1	TGTGCCAGTAGTCCCAGGGGGCCTACTGAAGCTTTCTTT	CASSPRGPTEAFF
TRBV10-1	-	TRBD2	TRBJ2-3	TGCGCCAGCAGTGATGCTAAGCGGGAGGGCCGAGGAGATACGCAGTATTTT	CASSDAKREGRGDTQYF
TRBV6-5	-	-	TRBJ2-1	TGTGCCAGCAGGAAGACTAAGAACTCCTACAATGAGCAGTTCTTC	CASRKTKNSYNEQFF
TRBV7-3	once	TRBD2	TRBJ2-1	TGTGCCAGCAGCTTAGAGGCTAGCGGGAATGAGCAGTTCTTC	CASSLEASGNEQFF
TRBV6-5	-	TRBD2	TRBJ2-3	TGTGCCAGCAGTCGCGAGGCGGGAGGGGCAGATACGCAGTATTTT	CASSREAGGADTQYF
TRBV28	-	TRBD1	TRBJ1-5	TGTGCCAGCAGTTTAAACCGTATGGACAGGAACAATCAGCCCCAGCATTTT	CASSLNRMDRNNQPQHF
TRBV7-9	-	TRBD2	TRBJ2-1	TGTGCCAGCAGTTCTGGTCTTAGCGGGATTATTACGGATGAGCAGTTCTTC	CASSSGLSGIITDEQFF
TRBV19	-	TRBD2	TRBJ2-7	TGTGCCAGTAGTGAACGGACTAGCGGGAGTTATGAGCAGTACTTC	CASSERTSGSYEQYF
TRBV4-3	once	-	TRBJ1-4	TGCGCCAGCAGCCCCGGCGGATTTAATGAAAAACTGTTTTTT	CASSPGGFNEKLFF
TRBV4-3	-	-	TRBJ1-2	TGCGCCAGCAGCCAAGGGCTTGAACAGGGTTTTGGCTACACCTTC	CASSQGLEQGFGYTF
TRBV4-2	-	TRBD1	TRBJ1-3	TGTGCCAGCAGCCAAAGCAGGGGGCGAAACACCATATATTTT	CASSQSRGRNTIYF
TRBV6-2/TRBV6-3	-	-	TRBJ1-4	TGTGCCAGCAGTTACGGGGGGATGAGAAAACTGTTTTTT	CASSYGGMRKLFF
TRBV28	-	-	TRBJ1-5	TGTGCCAGCAGTTCTGCGGGAGGGGAGCCCCAGCATTTT	CASSSAGGEPQHF
TRBV28	-	TRBD2	TRBJ2-5	TGTGCCAGCAGTTTACGTTACGTCGCAGCGGGAGGTGGGGAGACCCAGTACTTC	CASSLRYVAAGGGETQYF
TRBV7-2	-	-	TRBJ1-5	TGTGCCAGCAGCTTAGGCCTCGGGGTAGGCAATCAGCCCCAGCATTTT	CASSLGLGVGNQPQHF
TRBV5-1	-	TRBD2	TRBJ2-7	TGCGCCAGCAGCACAGGACTAGCGGGAGTCTTGCAGTACTTC	CASSTGLAGVLQYF
TRBV18	-	-	TRBJ2-2	TGTGCCAGCTCACGACAGGGAGGTCCCGGGGAGCTGTTTTTT	CASSRQGGPGELFF
TRBV27	-	-	TRBJ2-3	TGTGCCAGCAGTAGGCGGCGCACAGATACGCAGTATTTT	CASSRRRTDTQYF
TRBV2	-	TRBD2	TRBJ2-1	TGTGCCAGCGACGGGACTAGCGGGAGGAATGAGCAGTTCTTC	CASDGTSGRNEQFF
TRBV4-3	-	TRBD1	TRBJ1-3	TGCGCCAGCAGCCATGATGCCAGGGGGCGAGGAAACACCATATATTTT	CASSHDARGRGNTIYF
TRBV19	-	TRBD1	TRBJ1-5	TGTGCCAGTAGGGGCAGGGGGGAAATCACTCAGCCCCAGCATTTT	CASRGRGEITQPQHF